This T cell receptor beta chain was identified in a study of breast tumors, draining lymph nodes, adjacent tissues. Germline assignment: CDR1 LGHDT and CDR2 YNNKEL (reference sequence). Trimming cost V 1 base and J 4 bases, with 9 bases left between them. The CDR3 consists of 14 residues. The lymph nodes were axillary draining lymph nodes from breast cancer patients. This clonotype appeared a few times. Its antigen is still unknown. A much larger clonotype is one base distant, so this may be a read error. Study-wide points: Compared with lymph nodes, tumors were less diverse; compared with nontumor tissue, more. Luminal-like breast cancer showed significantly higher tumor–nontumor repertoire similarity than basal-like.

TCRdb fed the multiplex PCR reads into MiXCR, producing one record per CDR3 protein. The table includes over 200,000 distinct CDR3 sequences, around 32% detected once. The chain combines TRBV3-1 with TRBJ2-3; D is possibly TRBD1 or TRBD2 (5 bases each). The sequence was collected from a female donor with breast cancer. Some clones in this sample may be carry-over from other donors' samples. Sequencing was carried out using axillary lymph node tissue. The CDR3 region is CASSQAGPSDTQYF. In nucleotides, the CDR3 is TGTGCCAGCAGCCAAGCGGGACCATCAGATACGCAGTATTTT.